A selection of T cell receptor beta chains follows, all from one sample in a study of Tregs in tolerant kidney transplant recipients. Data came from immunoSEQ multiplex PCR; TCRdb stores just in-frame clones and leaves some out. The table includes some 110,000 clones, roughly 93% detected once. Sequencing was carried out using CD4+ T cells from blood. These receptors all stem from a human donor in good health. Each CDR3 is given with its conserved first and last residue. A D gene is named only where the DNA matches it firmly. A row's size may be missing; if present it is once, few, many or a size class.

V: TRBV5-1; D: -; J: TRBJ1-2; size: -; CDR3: CASSWGRRTNYGYTF; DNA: TGCGCCAGCAGCTGGGGGAGGAGAACTAACTATGGCTACACCTTC
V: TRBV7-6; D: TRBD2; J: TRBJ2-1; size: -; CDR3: CASSLEGLASSEQFF; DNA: TGTGCCAGCAGCTTAGAGGGACTAGCCTCAAGTGAGCAGTTCTTC
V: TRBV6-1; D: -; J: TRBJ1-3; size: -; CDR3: CASSVKTATTYSGNTIYF; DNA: TGTGCCAGCAGTGTAAAGACAGCAACGACTTACTCTGGAAACACCATATATTTT
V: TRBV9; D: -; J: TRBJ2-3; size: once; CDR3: CASSPSTDTQYF; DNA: TGTGCCAGCAGCCCCAGCACAGATACGCAGTATTTT
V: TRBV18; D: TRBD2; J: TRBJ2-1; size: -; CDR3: CASSPELRGESLFF; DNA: TGTGCCAGCTCACCAGAGCTCCGGGGGGAGTCTCTGTTCTTC
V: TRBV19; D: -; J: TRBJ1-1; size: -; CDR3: CASRYWQGMNTEAFF; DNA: TGTGCCAGTAGGTATTGGCAGGGGATGAACACTGAAGCTTTCTTT
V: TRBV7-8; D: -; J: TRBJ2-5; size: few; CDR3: CASSLSGGVQETQYF; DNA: TGTGCCAGCAGCTTATCAGGTGGCGTCCAAGAGACCCAGTACTTC
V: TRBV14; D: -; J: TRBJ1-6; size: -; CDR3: CASSSGTLVALHF; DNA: TGTGCCAGCAGCTCTGGGACTCTTGTGGCCCTCCACTTT
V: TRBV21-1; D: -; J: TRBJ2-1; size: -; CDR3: CASSMGLVAGVYNEQFF; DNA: TGTGCCAGCAGCATGGGTTTGGTTGCAGGTGTTTACAATGAGCAGTTCTTC
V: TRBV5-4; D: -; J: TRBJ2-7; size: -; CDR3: CASSLRGLYEQYF; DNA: TGTGCCAGCAGCCTCCGGGGGCTGTACGAGCAGTACTTC
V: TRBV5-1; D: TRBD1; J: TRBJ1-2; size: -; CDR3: CASRTGTGSDGYTF; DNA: TGCGCCAGCAGAACCGGGACAGGGAGTGATGGCTACACCTTC
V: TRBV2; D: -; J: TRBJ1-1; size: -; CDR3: CASTREGVNTEAFF; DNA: TGTGCCAGCACCCGGGAGGGAGTGAACACTGAAGCTTTCTTT
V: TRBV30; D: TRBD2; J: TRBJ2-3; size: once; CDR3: CAWSASGSARVSADTQYF; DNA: TGTGCCTGGAGTGCTAGCGGGAGCGCCCGGGTGAGCGCAGATACGCAGTATTTT
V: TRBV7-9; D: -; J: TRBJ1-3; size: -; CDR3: CASSLATGSSGNTIYF; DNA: TGTGCCAGCAGCTTAGCTACAGGGAGCTCTGGAAACACCATATATTTT
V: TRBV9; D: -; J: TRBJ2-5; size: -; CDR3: CASSAHPTGTQETQYF; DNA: TGTGCCAGCAGCGCCCACCCAACCGGGACCCAAGAGACCCAGTACTTC
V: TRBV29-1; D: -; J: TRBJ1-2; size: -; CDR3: CSAQGGVYGYTF; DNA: TGCAGCGCCCAAGGGGGTGTCTATGGCTACACCTTC
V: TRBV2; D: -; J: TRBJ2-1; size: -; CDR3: CASSEERFGGGNEQFF; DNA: TGTGCCAGCAGTGAAGAGAGGTTTGGAGGAGGCAATGAGCAGTTCTTC
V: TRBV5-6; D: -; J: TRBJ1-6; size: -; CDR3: CASTPDPGNSPLHF; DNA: TGTGCCAGCACCCCGGACCCTGGTAATTCACCCCTCCACTTT
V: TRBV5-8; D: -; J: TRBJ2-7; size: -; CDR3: CASSLGQVRTEQYF; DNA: TGTGCCAGCAGCTTGGGACAAGTCAGGACCGAGCAGTACTTC
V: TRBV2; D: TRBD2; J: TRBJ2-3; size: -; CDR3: CASRSGTSGTDTQYF; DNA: TGTGCCAGCAGAAGCGGGACTAGCGGGACAGATACGCAGTATTTT
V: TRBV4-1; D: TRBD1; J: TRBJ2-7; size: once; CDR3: CASSPRTGPYEQYF; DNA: TGCGCCAGCAGCCCCCGGACAGGGCCCTACGAGCAGTACTTC
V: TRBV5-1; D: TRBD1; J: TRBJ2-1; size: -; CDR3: CASSLGTGGSYNEQFF; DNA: TGCGCCAGCAGCTTGGGGACAGGGGGATCTTACAATGAGCAGTTCTTC
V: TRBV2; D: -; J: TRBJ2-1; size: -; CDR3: CASSEVGRSSYNEQFF; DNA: TGTGCCAGCAGTGAAGTCGGGAGAAGCTCCTACAATGAGCAGTTCTTC
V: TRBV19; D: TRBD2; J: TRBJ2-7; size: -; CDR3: CASSAGLAGSYEQYF; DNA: TGTGCCAGTAGTGCGGGACTAGCGGGCTCCTACGAGCAGTACTTC
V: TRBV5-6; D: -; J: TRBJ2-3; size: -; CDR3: CASSTLMITDTQYF; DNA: TGTGCCAGCAGCACCCTGATGATCACAGATACGCAGTATTTT
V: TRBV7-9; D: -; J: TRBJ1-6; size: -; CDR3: CASSLEQLNSPLHF; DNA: TGTGCCAGCAGCTTAGAACAGCTTAATTCACCCCTCCACTTT
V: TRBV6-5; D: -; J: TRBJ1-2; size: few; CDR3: CASSYSGERGYTF; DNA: TGTGCCAGCAGTTACTCCGGGGAGCGAGGCTACACCTTC
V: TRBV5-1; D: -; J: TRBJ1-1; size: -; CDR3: CASSLNPGSTEAFF; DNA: TGCGCCAGCAGCTTGAACCCGGGCAGCACTGAAGCTTTCTTT
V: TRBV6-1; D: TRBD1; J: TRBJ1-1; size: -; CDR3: CASTTMQGGGTEAFF; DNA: TGTGCCAGCACTACCATGCAGGGGGGCGGCACTGAAGCTTTCTTT
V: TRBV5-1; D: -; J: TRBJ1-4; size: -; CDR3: CASSLATVGEKLFF; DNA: TGCGCCAGCAGCTTGGCGACTGTCGGTGAAAAACTGTTTTTT
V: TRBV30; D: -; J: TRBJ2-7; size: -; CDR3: CAWGRAPDEQYF; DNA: TGTGCCTGGGGGCGAGCCCCGGACGAGCAGTACTTC
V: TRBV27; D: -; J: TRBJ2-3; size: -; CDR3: CASSLRGWTDTQYF; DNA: TGTGCCAGCAGTTTAAGGGGGTGGACAGATACGCAGTATTTT
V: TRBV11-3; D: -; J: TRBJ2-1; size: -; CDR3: CASSLDGSNEQFF; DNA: TGTGCCAGCAGCTTAGACGGGAGCAATGAGCAGTTCTTC
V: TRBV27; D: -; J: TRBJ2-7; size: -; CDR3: CASSLGHDSEQYF; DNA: TGTGCCAGCAGTTTAGGCCACGATAGCGAGCAGTACTTC
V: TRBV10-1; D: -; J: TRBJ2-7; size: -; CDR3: CASSEHFLHEQYF; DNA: TGCGCCAGCAGTGAGCACTTCCTCCACGAGCAGTACTTC
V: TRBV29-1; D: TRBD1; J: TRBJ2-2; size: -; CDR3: CSVSQGRRDTGELFF; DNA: TGCAGCGTCTCACAGGGGAGAAGGGACACCGGGGAGCTGTTTTTT
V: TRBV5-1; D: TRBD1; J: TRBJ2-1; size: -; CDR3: CASSLVVTGGNEQFF; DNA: TGCGCCAGCAGCTTGGTAGTGACAGGGGGCAATGAGCAGTTCTTC
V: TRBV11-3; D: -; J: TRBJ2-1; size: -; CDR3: CASSFRGAAGYNEQFF; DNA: TGTGCCAGCAGCTTTCGAGGAGCGGCAGGTTACAATGAGCAGTTCTTC
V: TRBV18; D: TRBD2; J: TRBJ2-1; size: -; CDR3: CASSPPGLAGGDDEQFF; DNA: TGTGCCAGCTCACCCCCGGGACTAGCGGGGGGGGATGATGAGCAGTTCTTC
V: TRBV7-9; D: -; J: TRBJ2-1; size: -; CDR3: CASSLAEEQFF; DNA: TGTGCCAGCAGTTTAGCGGAGGAGCAGTTCTTC
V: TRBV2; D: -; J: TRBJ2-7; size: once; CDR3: CASSGLRSSYEQYF; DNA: TGTGCCAGCAGTGGACTTAGGAGCTCCTACGAGCAGTACTTC
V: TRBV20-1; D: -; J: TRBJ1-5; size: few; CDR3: CSARDTQPQHF; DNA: TGCAGTGCTAGAGATACGCAGCCCCAGCATTTT
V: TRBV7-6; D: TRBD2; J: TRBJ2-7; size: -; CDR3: CASSLSSSGSYEQYF; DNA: TGTGCCAGCAGCTTATCGTCTAGCGGATCCTACGAGCAGTACTTC
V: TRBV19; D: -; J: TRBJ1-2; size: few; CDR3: CASSMGPNYGYTF; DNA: TGTGCCAGTAGTATGGGGCCTAACTATGGCTACACCTTC
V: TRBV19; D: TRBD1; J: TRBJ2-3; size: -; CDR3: CASSAGTGGLGLPFPTTDTQYF; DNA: TGTGCCAGTAGCGCCGGGACAGGGGGCCTGGGACTACCTTTCCCTACCACAGATACGCAGTATTTT
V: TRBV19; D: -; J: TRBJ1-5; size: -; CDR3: CASSIEITPLSDQPQHF; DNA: TGTGCCAGTAGTATAGAGATCACCCCCCTTAGCGATCAGCCCCAGCATTTT
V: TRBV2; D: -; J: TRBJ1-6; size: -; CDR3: CASRLRDGNSPLHF; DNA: TGTGCCAGCAGGCTCCGGGACGGTAATTCACCCCTCCACTTT
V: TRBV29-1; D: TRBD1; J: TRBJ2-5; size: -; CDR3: CSVERSAGGTQYF; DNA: TGCAGCGTTGAGAGGAGCGCAGGGGGGACCCAGTACTTC
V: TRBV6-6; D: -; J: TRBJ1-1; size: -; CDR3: CASTLGGGLGTEAFF; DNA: TGTGCCAGCACCCTGGGGGGGGGCTTGGGCACTGAAGCTTTCTTT
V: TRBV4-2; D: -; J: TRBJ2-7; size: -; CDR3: CASSQEVTDASYEQYF; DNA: TGTGCCAGCAGCCAAGAAGTGACGGACGCCTCCTACGAGCAGTACTTC
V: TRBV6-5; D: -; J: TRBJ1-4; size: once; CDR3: CASSYSSGAPDEKLFF; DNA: TGTGCCAGCAGTTACTCGTCAGGGGCGCCGGATGAAAAACTGTTTTTT
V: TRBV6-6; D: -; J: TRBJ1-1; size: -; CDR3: CASSRLNTEAFF; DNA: TGTGCCAGCAGTCGATTGAACACTGAAGCTTTCTTT
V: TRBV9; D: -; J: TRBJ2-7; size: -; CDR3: CASSVAAGALVHEQYF; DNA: TGTGCCAGCAGCGTAGCGGCGGGCGCCCTTGTCCACGAGCAGTACTTC